This TCR beta chain came from a study of brain T cells in children with intractable seizures. Turning to this clone: Its antigen remains unidentified.

Only in-frame clones appear in the TCRdb table, and some are missing; sequencing was by immunoSEQ multiplex PCR. The table shows about 350,000 clones, with 85% to 95% occurring only once. With 2 bases removed from V and 0 bases from J, the gap between germline ends came to 11 bases. Germline V gives CDR1 ENHRY, CDR2 SYGVKD. This CDR3 is built from 16 residues. Findings and caveats of the study: HCMV serostatus was not known, and viral specificity came from CDR3 similarity only. Pre- and post-surgery blood differed in depth, so pre-surgery absences may be undersampling.

Time point reported: blood from clinic visit 5 months post-surgery; TSC patient then seizure free. The sequenced cases were selected for having the highest brain T cell transcript signatures. Before surgery, patients took at least one anti-epileptic drug. The chain uses TRBV10-3 and TRBJ1-3; the D gene is possibly TRBD1 (5 bases). Sequencing was performed on peripheral blood, taken 5 to 6 months after surgery. The receptor comes from a boy under three years old with tuberous sclerosis and intractable seizures. The CDR3 DNA follows: TGTGCCATCAGTGAGGGGAGGGGCAACTCTGGAAACACCATATATTTT. As protein: CAISEGRGNSGNTIYF.